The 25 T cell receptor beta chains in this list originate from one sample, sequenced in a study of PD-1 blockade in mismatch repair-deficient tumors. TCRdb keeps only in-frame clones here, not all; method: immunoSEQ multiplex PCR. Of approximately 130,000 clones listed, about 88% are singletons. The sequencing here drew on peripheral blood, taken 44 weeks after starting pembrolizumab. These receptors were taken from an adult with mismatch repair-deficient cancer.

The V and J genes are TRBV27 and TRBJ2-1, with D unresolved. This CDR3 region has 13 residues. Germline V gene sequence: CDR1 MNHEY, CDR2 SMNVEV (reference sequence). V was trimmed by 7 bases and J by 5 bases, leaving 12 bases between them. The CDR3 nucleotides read TGTGCCAGCACCCACGGGCCCAACAATGAGCAGTTCTTC. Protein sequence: CASTHGPNNEQFF.

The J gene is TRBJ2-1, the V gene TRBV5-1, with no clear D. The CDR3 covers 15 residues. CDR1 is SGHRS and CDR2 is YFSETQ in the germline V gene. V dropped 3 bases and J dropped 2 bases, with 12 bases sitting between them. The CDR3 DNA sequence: TGCGCCAGCAGCTCCGAACTGTCCACCTACAATGAGCAGTTCTTC. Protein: CASSSELSTYNEQFF.

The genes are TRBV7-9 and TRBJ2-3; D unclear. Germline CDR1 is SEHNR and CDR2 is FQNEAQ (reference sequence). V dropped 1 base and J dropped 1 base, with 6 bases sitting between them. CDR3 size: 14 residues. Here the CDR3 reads CASSLGVGTDTQYF. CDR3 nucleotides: TGTGCCAGCAGCTTAGGCGTGGGCACAGATACGCAGTATTTT.

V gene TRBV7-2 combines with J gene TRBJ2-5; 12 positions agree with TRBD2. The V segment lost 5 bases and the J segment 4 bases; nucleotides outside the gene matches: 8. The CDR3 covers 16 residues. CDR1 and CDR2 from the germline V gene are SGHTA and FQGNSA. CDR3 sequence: CASSPPSSGRVETQYF. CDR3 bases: TGTGCCAGCAGCCCACCCTCTAGCGGGAGGGTAGAGACCCAGTACTTC.

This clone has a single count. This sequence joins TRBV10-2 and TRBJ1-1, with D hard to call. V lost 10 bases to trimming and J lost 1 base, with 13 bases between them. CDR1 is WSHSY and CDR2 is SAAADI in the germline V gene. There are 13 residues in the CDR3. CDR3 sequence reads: CATKLGKNTEAFF. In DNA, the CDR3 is TGCGCCACTAAATTAGGGAAGAACACTGAAGCTTTCTTT.

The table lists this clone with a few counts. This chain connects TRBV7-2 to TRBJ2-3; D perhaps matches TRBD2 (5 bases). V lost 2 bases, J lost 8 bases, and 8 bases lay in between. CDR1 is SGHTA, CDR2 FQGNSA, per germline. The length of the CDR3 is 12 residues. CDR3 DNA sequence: TGTGCCAGCAGCTTACTAGCTGGTACGCAGTATTTT. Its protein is CASSLLAGTQYF. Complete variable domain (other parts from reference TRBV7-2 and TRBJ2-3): GAGVSQSPSNKVTEKGKDVELRCDPISGHTALYWYRQSLGQGLEFLIYFQGNSAPDKSGLPSDRFSAERTGGSVSTLTIQRTQQEDSAVYLCASSLLAGTQYFGPGTRLTVL.

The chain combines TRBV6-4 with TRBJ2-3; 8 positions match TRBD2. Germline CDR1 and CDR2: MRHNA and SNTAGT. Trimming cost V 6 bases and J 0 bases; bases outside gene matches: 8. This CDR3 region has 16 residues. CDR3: CASSQTAGDSTDTQYF. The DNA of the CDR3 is TGTGCCAGCAGCCAGACAGCGGGGGACAGCACAGATACGCAGTATTTT.

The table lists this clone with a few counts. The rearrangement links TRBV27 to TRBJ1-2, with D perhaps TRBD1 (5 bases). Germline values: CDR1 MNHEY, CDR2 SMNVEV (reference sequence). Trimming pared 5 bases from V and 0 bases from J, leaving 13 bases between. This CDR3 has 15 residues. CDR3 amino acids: CASSTHKTANYGYTF. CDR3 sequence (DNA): TGTGCCAGCAGTACACATAAGACAGCTAACTATGGCTACACCTTC.

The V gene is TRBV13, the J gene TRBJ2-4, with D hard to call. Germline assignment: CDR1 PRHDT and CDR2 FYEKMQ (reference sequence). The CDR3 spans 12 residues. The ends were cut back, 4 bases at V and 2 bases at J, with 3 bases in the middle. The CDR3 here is CASSSSKNIQYF. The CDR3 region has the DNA TGTGCCAGCAGCTCATCCAAAAACATTCAGTACTTC.

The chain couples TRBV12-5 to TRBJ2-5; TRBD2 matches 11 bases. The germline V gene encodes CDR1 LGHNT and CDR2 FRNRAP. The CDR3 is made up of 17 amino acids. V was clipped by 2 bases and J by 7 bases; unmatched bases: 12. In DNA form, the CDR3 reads TGTGCTAGTGGTTTGTTGTTCCTAGCGGGAGGAGGTGTGACCCAGTACTTC. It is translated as CASGLLFLAGGGVTQYF.

The CDR3 sequence: CASSEHSGQETQYF. CDR3 coding DNA: TGTGCCAGCAGTGAACATAGCGGACAAGAGACCCAGTACTTC. The rearrangement joins TRBV6-1 to TRBJ2-5, with D tentatively TRBD2 (6 bases). V was clipped by 2 bases and J by 2 bases, with 9 bases between them. Germline-derived CDR1 and CDR2 are MNHNS and SASEGT. The CDR3 spans 14 residues.

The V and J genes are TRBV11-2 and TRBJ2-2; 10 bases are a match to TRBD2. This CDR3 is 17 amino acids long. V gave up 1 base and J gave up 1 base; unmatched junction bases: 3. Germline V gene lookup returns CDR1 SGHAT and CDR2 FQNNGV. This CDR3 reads CASSLGRTSGNTGELFF. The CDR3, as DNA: TGTGCCAGCAGCTTAGGGCGGACTAGCGGGAACACCGGGGAGCTGTTTTTT.

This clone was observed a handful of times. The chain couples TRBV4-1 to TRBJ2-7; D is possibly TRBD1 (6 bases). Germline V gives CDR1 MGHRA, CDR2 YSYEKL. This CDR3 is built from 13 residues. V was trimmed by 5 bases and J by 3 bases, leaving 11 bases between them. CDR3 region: CASSSGAYYEQYF. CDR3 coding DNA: TGCGCCAGCAGCTCAGGGGCGTACTACGAGCAGTACTTC.

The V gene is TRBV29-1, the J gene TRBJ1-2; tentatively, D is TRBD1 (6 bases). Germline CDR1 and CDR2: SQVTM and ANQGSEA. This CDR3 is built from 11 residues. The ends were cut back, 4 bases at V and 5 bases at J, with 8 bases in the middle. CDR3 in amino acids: CSVGDIYGYTF. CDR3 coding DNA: TGCAGCGTTGGGGACATTTATGGCTACACCTTC.

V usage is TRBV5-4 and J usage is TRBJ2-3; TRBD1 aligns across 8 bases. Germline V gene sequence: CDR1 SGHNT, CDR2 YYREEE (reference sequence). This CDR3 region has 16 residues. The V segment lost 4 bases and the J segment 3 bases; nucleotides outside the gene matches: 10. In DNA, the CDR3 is TGTGCCAGCAGCCCGACAGGGGTAGGGGGGACAGATACGCAGTATTTT. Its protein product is CASSPTGVGGTDTQYF. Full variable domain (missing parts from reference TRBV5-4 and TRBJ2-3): ETGVTQSPTHLIKTRGQQVTLRCSSQSGHNTVSWYQQALGQGPQFIFQYYREEENGRGNFPPRFSGLQFPNYSSELNVNALELDDSALYLCASSPTGVGGTDTQYFGPGTRLTVL.

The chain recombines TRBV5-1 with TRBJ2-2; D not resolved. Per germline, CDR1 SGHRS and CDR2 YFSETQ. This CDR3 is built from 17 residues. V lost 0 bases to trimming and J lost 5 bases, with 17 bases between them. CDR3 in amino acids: CASSLVGSHSGTGELFF. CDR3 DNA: TGCGCCAGCAGCTTGGTAGGCTCGCATAGTGGTACCGGGGAGCTGTTTTTT.

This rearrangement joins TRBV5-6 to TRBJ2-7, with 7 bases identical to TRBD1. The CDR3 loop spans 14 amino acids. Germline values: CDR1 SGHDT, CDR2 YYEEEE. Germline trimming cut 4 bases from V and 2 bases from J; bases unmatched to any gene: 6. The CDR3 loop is CASSPWTGPYEQYF. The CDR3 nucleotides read TGTGCCAGCAGCCCCTGGACAGGTCCCTACGAGCAGTACTTC.

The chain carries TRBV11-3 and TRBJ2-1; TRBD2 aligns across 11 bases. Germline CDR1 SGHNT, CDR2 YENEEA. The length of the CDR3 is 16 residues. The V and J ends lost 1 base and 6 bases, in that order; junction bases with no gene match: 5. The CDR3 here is CASSLGVAGGPNEQFF. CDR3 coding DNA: TGTGCCAGCAGCTTAGGGGTAGCGGGAGGGCCCAATGAGCAGTTCTTC.

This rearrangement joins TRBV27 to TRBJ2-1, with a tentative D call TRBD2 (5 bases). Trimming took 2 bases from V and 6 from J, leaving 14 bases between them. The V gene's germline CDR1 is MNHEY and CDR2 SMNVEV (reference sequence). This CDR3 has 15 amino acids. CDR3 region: CASSLGTIASNEQFF. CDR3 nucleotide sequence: TGTGCCAGCAGTTTAGGAACTATAGCGTCCAATGAGCAGTTCTTC.

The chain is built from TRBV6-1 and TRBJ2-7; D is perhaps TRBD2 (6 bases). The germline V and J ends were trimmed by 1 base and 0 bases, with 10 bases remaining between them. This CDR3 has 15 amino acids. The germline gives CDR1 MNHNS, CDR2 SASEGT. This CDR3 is CASSEDIGSSYEQYF. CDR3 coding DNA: TGTGCCAGCAGTGAAGATATCGGGAGCTCCTACGAGCAGTACTTC.

CDR3 region: CASSTRDRASMEQYF. DNA for the CDR3: TGTGCCAGCAGCACACGGGACAGGGCCTCTATGGAGCAGTACTTC. This rearrangement joins TRBV5-5 to TRBJ2-7; 9 nucleotides align to TRBD1. The length of the CDR3 is 15 residues. Trimming cost V 4 bases and J 7 bases; bases outside gene matches: 12. CDR1 SGHKS and CDR2 YYEKEE come from the germline V gene (reference sequence).

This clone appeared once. The CDR3 is CASSLGGQGNEQYF. In DNA, the CDR3 is TGCGCCAGCAGCTTAGGGGGACAGGGGAACGAGCAGTACTTC. The chain uses TRBV5-1 and TRBJ2-7; 10 bases line up with TRBD1. The CDR3 totals 14 residues. The V gene's germline CDR1 is SGHRS and CDR2 YFSETQ. The V and J ends lost 2 bases and 5 bases, in that order; junction bases with no gene match: 4. The full variable domain, rest sourced from reference TRBV5-1 and TRBJ2-7, is KAGVTQTPRYLIKTRGQQVTLSCSPISGHRSVSWYQQTPGQGLQFLFEYFSETQRNKGNFPGRFSGRQFSNSRSEMNVSTLELGDSALYLCASSLGGQGNEQYFGPGTRLTVT.

In nucleotides, the CDR3 is TGTGCCAGCAGCTTAGACAGGGAGAGCTATGGCTACACCTTC. Protein product: CASSLDRESYGYTF. The chain is built from TRBV7-9 and TRBJ1-2, with D perhaps TRBD1 (6 bases). The germline V and J ends were trimmed by 1 base and 4 bases, with 10 bases remaining between them. Germline-derived CDR1 and CDR2 are SEHNR and FQNEAQ (reference sequence). This CDR3 spans 14 amino acids.

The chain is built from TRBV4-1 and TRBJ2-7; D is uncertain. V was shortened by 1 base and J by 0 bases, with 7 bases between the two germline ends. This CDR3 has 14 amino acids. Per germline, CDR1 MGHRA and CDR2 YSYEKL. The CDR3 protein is CASSQVVASYEQYF. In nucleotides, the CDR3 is TGCGCCAGCAGCCAAGTTGTCGCCTCCTACGAGCAGTACTTC.

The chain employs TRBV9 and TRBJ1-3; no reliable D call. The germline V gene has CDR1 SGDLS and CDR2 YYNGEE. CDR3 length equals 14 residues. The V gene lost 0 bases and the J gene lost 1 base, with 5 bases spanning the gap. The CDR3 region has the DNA TGTGCCAGCAGCGTAGGCAGTTCTGGAAACACCATATATTTT. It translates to CASSVGSSGNTIYF.